The present entry profiles one T cell receptor beta chain with its context. This clonotype was detected only a few times. Its antigen is still unknown. Base qualities were left out, and no much larger clone turns up one base away. The treatment or condition tag for this specimen amounts to: live attenuated yellow fever vaccine strain. At each blood-draw timepoint, two biological replicates of bulk PBMCs were collected. A standard Ficoll-Paque protocol was used to isolate PBMCs from peripheral blood. RNA was extracted with TriZol from bulk PBMCs, CD4 and CD8 fractions, and dextramer-positive and dextramer-negative fractions. These data originate in a study of T cells after yellow fever vaccination (dated by TCRdb to the late 2010s). Regarding the research as a whole: The SMART-Seq v4 Ultra Low Input RNA kit was used to prepare libraries from fractions with low cell numbers. Bulk TCR alpha and beta repertoires were sequenced longitudinally to track T-cell clones before and after primary and booster YFV17D yellow fever vaccination. Two healthy male donors made up the cohort, one aged 18 to 30 years and the other aged 30 to 40 years. Blood samples were taken at several timepoints before and after primary and secondary immunization, and bulk PBMC replicates and cell subsets were isolated. What the research found in general, with its limitations: Because only a couple of donors were included in the study, the extent to which the findings can be generalized is limited. Compared with the primary T-cell response, the secondary T-cell response was weaker but faster, peaking on day 5 rather than day 15. FACS-sorted repertoires could contain abundant contaminating clonotypes from the bulk population, so computational filtering was required. Most clones expanded after primary vaccination (around 96% of CD4 and roughly 88% of CD8) were re-detected after the booster, suggesting that broad memory maintenance occurred. A small share of clonotypes occurred in both CD4 and CD8 compartments, likely arising from convergent recombination.

The run used an Illumina NovaSeq 6000. TCR cDNA was synthesized by 5'RACE template switching, which introduced a universal primer site and unique molecular identifiers. Priming for cDNA synthesis came from both the TCR alpha and TCR beta constant segments. Two PCR steps were used to amplify libraries, with sample barcodes and sequencing adapters being added in the second step. Sequencing of libraries was performed on Illumina HiSeq 2500 (2x100 bp) or NovaSeq (2x150 bp). The paper's processing steps were these. Reads were demultiplexed and collapsed into UMI consensus sequences with MIGEC, and V(D)J alignment was performed with MiXCR. Using edgeR on replicate PBMC samples, clonotypes were called vaccine-responding if FDR was below 0.01 and the log2 fold change was above 5 up to day 15. Each bulk clonotype received a CD4 or CD8 identity based on whether the sequenced CD4 or CD8 repertoire contained that clonotype at higher abundance. TCRdb reworked the public reads: Q25 trimming with fastp, MiXCR clone assembly, productive beta chains retained. All rows with the same CDR3 protein become a single entry with the most common DNA and genes. Here the V and J calls rest on TCRdb's processing, not on the authors' analysis. This sample has roughly 350,000 distinct CDR3 sequences in its table, and over 4% of those were observed once. 20% to 25% of the sample belongs to the ten largest clones.

CDR1 and CDR2 were assigned from the germline V gene as MDHEN and SYDVKM. From the cysteine through the valine, the CDR3 covers 14 amino acids. The CDR3 DNA has 42 bases and is translated from base 1. Cut back by 5 bases and 0 bases, the V and J ends lie 11 bases apart. Here the sequenced sample was PBMCs, taken 5 days after the yellow fever booster vaccination. Recombination linked TRBV28 to TRBJ2-7; the D gene is perhaps TRBD1, on 5 matching bases. This receptor was taken from a man in his late teens or twenties who received the YFV17D yellow fever vaccine. The CDR3 protein: CASSPQDFSYEQYV. The DNA reads as follows: TGTGCCAGCAGTCCACAGGATTTCTCCTACGAGCAGTACGTC.